This T cell receptor beta chain was recovered during a study of T cell responses to AZD1222 COVID-19 vaccine. Assay: immunoSEQ multiplex PCR; the TCRdb copy retains only in-frame clones and omits some. The table shows some 120,000 clones, with around 90% occurring only once. The germline V and J ends were trimmed by 0 bases and 3 bases, with 9 bases remaining between them. Germline V CDR1 and CDR2: SGHDT, YYEEEE. The CDR3 length is 14 residues. The sequence derives from an adult in good health. Sequenced material: peripheral blood, taken on day 0 of AZD1222 vaccination. The rearrangement links TRBV5-6 to TRBJ1-1; no definite D call. CDR3 protein: CASSLGGRDTEAFF. The CDR3 DNA follows: TGTGCCAGCAGCTTGGGAGGGCGGGACACTGAAGCTTTCTTT.